The TCR beta chain under discussion was sequenced for a study of regulatory T cells in long-lasting Graves disease. Time point reported: newly diagnosed GD, antithyroid drugs for less than 3 months. After RNA was extracted from PBMCs, the TCR library was made from it. V lost 1 base, J lost 0 bases, and 10 bases lay in between. The CDR3 is 15 amino acids. Germline-derived CDR1 and CDR2 are DFQATT and SNEGSKA (reference sequence). HTBI primers from iRepertoire and Arm-PCR of CDR3 regions yielded the TCR beta libraries. A single record per CDR3 protein comes from TCRdb applying MiXCR to the multiplex PCR reads. The sample holds about 520,000 distinct CDR3 sequences, approximately 12% seen once. This clonotype was detected ten times or more. These data were also reused for a study on T cells in Graves' hyperthyroidism and ophthalmopathy.

The gene calls are TRBV20-1 and TRBJ2-1; no firm D call. The receptor comes from a woman aged 25 to 45 with Graves disease. The sample in question was peripheral blood mononuclear cells (PBMCs), obtained at new diagnosis, from a patient treated with antithyroid drugs. In DNA form, the CDR3 reads TGCAGTGCTAGAGGTAACGCGGTCTCCTACAATGAGCAGTTCTTC. It translates to CSARGNAVSYNEQFF.